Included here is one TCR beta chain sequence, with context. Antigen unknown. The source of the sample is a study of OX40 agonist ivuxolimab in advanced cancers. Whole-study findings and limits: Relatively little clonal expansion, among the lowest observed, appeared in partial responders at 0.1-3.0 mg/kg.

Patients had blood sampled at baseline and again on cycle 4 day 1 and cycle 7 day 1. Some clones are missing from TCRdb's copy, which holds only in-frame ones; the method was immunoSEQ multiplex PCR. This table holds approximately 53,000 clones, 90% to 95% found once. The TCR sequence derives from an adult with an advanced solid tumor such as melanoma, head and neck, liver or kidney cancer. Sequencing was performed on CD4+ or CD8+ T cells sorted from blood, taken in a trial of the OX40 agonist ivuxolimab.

The CDR3 DNA follows: TGTGCCAGCAGTTCAGACCACAAAGAGACCCAGTACTTC. Translation: CASSSDHKETQYF. The chain couples TRBV28 to TRBJ2-5, with D uncertain. V was trimmed by 4 bases and J by 3 bases, leaving 9 bases between them. This CDR3 is 13 amino acids long. Germline V lookup: CDR1 MDHEN, CDR2 SYDVKM.